A single sample gave rise to the 10 T cell receptor beta chains below, sequenced in a study of cytomegalovirus exposure and HLA in healthy donors. The PCR contained 60 Vbeta and 13 Jbeta primers. This table comes from immunoSEQ multiplex PCR, and its TCRdb copy is limited to in-frame clones, with some not included. There are 150,000 to 200,000 clones in the sample; roughly 84% occur only once, and less than 2% lies in the top ten. Material for sequencing was PBMCs. These receptors all stem from a young woman in good health and CMV-seronegative.

The chain links TRBV29-1 to TRBJ2-3, with 7 bases aligning to TRBD2. Germline V gene sequence: CDR1 SQVTM, CDR2 ANQGSEA. Losses at the gene ends were 2 bases for V and 1 base for J; bases not matched to a gene: 0. The CDR3 length is 13 residues. The CDR3 nucleotides are TGCAGCGTTGAAACTAGCGGCACAGATACGCAGTATTTT. Protein product: CSVETSGTDTQYF.

This chain links TRBV6-1 with TRBJ2-5; D ambiguous. Germline V gene lookup returns CDR1 MNHNS and CDR2 SASEGT. The CDR3 runs to 15 residues. Trimming pared 5 bases from V and 2 bases from J, leaving 15 bases between. The CDR3 coding sequence is TGTGCCAGCAGTCACGACGTGGGCGTACAAGAGACCCAGTACTTC. Protein product: CASSHDVGVQETQYF.

The chain carries TRBV5-1 and TRBJ1-3; possible D gene TRBD1, 5 bases. Per germline, CDR1 SGHRS and CDR2 YFSETQ. The CDR3 runs 16 residues. V was cut by 3 bases and J by 1 base, with 14 bases left in between. CDR3: CASSSQTVTSGNTIYF. The CDR3 coding sequence is TGCGCCAGCAGCTCCCAGACAGTAACGTCTGGAAACACCATATATTTT.

J is TRBJ1-2 and V is TRBV11-2; 9 bases map to TRBD1. The CDR3 runs 18 residues. In germline, CDR1 is SGHAT, CDR2 FQNNGV. The V segment lost 5 bases and the J segment 13 bases; nucleotides outside the gene matches: 26. The CDR3 coding sequence is TGTGCCAGCAGCCAACCTAAAGGCGGGACAGGGTTTCCGACACCCATCACCTTC. Its protein is CASSQPKGGTGFPTPITF.

The CDR3 loop is CASGQDISGANVLTF. The CDR3 nucleotides read TGTGCTAGTGGTCAGGACATTTCTGGGGCCAACGTCCTGACTTTC. The V and J genes are TRBV12-5 and TRBJ2-6; TRBD1 might be the D (5 bases). CDR1 is LGHNT, CDR2 FRNRAP, per germline. V was shortened by 5 bases and J by 1 base, with 9 bases between the two germline ends. CDR3 length: 15 amino acids.

The chain is built from TRBV2 and TRBJ2-6; possible D gene TRBD1, 6 bases. Germline V gene sequence: CDR1 SNHLY, CDR2 FYNNEI. The CDR3 totals 17 residues. The V end was cut by 7 bases, the J end by 0 bases, with 16 bases between. CDR3 sequence: CASIRRDTSSGANVLTF. In DNA, the CDR3 is TGTGCCAGCATTCGCCGGGACACGAGCTCTGGGGCCAACGTCCTGACTTTC.

The chain uses TRBV6-5 and TRBJ2-1; D gene ambiguous. Germline V lookup: CDR1 MNHEY, CDR2 SVGAGI. Trimming removed 4 bases from V and 1 base from J, with 8 bases in between. This CDR3 spans 14 amino acids. CDR3 region: CASSFRLSYNEQFF. The CDR3 DNA follows: TGTGCCAGCAGTTTTAGACTTTCCTACAATGAGCAGTTCTTC.

The chain is built from TRBV6-4 and TRBJ2-3, with D perhaps matching TRBD2 (7 bases). Germline V lookup: CDR1 MRHNA, CDR2 SNTAGT. V shed 6 bases and J shed 2 bases, with 21 bases lying between them. CDR3 size: 17 residues. The DNA for the CDR3 is TGTGCCAGCAGCGGAGATCGGGACGGGGGGCACACAGATACGCAGTATTTT. Translated, it gives CASSGDRDGGHTDTQYF.

This rearrangement joins TRBV6-5 to TRBJ1-1; D might be TRBD1 (6 bases). This CDR3 contains 14 residues. CDR1 and CDR2 (germline): MNHEY, SVGAGI. V was clipped by 6 bases and J by 2 bases, with 13 bases between them. This chain's CDR3 is CASRSDRRNTEAFF. Here the CDR3 DNA reads TGTGCCAGCAGATCCGACAGGCGTAACACTGAAGCTTTCTTT.

This chain connects TRBV6-5 to TRBJ1-2; possibly TRBD1 for D (6 bases). Germline V gives CDR1 MNHEY, CDR2 SVGAGI. V was clipped by 0 bases and J by 2 bases, with 13 bases between them. The CDR3 length is 16 residues. CDR3 region: CASSYSGHQTNYGYTF. The CDR3 DNA sequence: TGTGCCAGCAGTTACTCGGGACACCAAACCAACTATGGCTACACCTTC.